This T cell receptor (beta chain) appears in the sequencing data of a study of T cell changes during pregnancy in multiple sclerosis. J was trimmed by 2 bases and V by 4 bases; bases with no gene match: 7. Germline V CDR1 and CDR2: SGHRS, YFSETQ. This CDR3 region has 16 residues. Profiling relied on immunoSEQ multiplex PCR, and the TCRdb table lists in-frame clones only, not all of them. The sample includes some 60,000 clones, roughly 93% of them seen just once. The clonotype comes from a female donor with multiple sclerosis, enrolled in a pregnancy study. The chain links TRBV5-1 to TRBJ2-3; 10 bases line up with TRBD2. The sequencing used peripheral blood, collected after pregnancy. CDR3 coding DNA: TGCGCCAGCAGCCCTCGAGCGGGAGGGAACACAGATACGCAGTATTTT. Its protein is CASSPRAGGNTDTQYF.